This T cell receptor (beta chain) was documented in a study of T cell repertoires in cytomegalovirus infection. Comment on this clonotype: The antigen remains undetermined.

Using its own MiXCR run on the reads, TCRdb lists one record per CDR3 protein. The table lists 700,000 to 900,000 distinct CDR3 sequences, just under 30% of them singletons. Sequencing was performed on cultured CD8+ T cells from PBMCs, taken from culture after CMV antigen stimulation. This sequence was found in a human donor in good health (CMV status not recorded). Some clones in this sample may be carry-over from other donors' samples.

The CDR3 sequence is CASSPTGNYNSPLHF. CDR3 coding DNA: TGTGCCAGCAGCCCCACAGGGAACTATAATTCACCCCTCCACTTT. This chain links TRBV7-6 with TRBJ1-6; D is perhaps TRBD1 (6 bases). V gave up 5 bases and J gave up 3 bases, with 11 bases separating them. Looked up from germline, CDR1 is SGHVS and CDR2 is FNYEAQ. This CDR3 comprises 15 residues.